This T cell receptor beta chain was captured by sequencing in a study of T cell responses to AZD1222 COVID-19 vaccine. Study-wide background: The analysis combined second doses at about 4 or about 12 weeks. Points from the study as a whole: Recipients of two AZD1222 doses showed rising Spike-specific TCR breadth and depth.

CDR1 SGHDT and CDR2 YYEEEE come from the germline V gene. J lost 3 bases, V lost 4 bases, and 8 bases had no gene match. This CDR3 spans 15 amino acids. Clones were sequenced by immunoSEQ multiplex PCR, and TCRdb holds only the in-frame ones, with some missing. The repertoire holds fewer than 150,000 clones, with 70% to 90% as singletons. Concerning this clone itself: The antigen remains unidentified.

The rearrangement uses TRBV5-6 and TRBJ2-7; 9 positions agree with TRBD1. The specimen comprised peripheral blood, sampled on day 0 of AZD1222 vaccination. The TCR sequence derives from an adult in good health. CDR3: CASSTEGQGIYEQYF. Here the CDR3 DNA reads TGTGCCAGCAGCACCGAGGGACAGGGAATCTACGAGCAGTACTTC. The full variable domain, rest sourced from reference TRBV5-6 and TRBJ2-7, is DAGVTQSPTHLIKTRGQQVTLRCSPKSGHDTVSWYQQALGQGPQFIFQYYEEEERQRGNFPDRFSGHQFPNYSSELNVNALLLGDSALYLCASSTEGQGIYEQYFGPGTRLTVT.